This T cell receptor beta chain was profiled in a study of cytomegalovirus exposure and HLA in healthy donors. Remarks on this clone: What it recognizes is unknown.

Study outcomes and limitations: It was taken for granted in presence/absence analyses that sequencing depth across donors was roughly uniform. Most of the TCR beta V segments (in an earlier analysis) were productive either about 87% or about 30% of the time. A later analysis showed that HLA-associated TCR beta chains had undergone more clonal expansion than equally common others. The investigators catalogued about 170 TCR beta chains as cytomegalovirus-associated.

Trimming pared 0 bases from V and 6 bases from J, leaving 12 bases between. Germline CDR1 MGHRA, CDR2 YSYEKL. There are 14 residues in the CDR3. The study ran its PCR with 60 Vbeta and 13 Jbeta primers. Only in-frame clones appear in the TCRdb table, and some are missing; sequencing was by immunoSEQ multiplex PCR. Among approximately 130,000 clones, more than 65% were seen once, and the ten largest hold roughly 2.7%. Sequenced sample: PBMCs. The chain uses TRBV4-1 and TRBJ2-7; D is perhaps TRBD1 (5 bases). The TCR was taken from a woman aged 60-75 years in good health and CMV-seropositive. The CDR3: CASSQEQGIAEQYF. The CDR3 DNA follows: TGCGCCAGCAGCCAAGAGCAGGGAATCGCCGAGCAGTACTTC.